This T cell receptor beta chain comes out of a study of blood T cell repertoires in COVID-19. Study at large: Nucleic acid was either cDNA or gDNA, and it came from T cells, B-cell-depleted T cells, or PBMCs.

The CDR3 contains 16 residues. V lost 0 bases and J lost 7, with 19 bases in between. Germline loops: CDR1 LGHNA, CDR2 YNFKEQ. As processed by the authors: Estimation of nucleated cell counts was performed using reference gene primer amplification. Sequenced by immunoSEQ multiplex PCR; TCRdb stores in-frame clones only, minus some. D and trimming were read from the DNA, whereas the V and J calls and clone size are those reported in that table. In the table there are about 160,000 clones, around 84% of which are singletons. The sample consisted of peripheral blood. The clonotype comes from a man in his sixties or seventies with acute or convalescent COVID-19. The rearrangement joins TRBV4-2 to TRBJ2-7; a weak D match, TRBD2 (5 bases). The CDR3 is CASSQEGGSVSREQYF. The CDR3 DNA follows: TGTGCCAGCAGCCAAGAGGGCGGTAGCGTCAGTCGTGAGCAGTACTTC.